This note documents a single TCR beta chain sequence. The PCR contained 60 Vbeta and 13 Jbeta primers. The table came from immunoSEQ multiplex PCR; TCRdb's copy has only in-frame clones and leaves some out. The data hold approximately 220,000 clones, with almost 80% observed a single time. The data derive from a study of cytomegalovirus exposure and HLA in healthy donors. The germline V gene encodes CDR1 LNHDA and CDR2 SQIVND (reference sequence). The germline V and J ends were trimmed by 0 bases and 8 bases, with 8 bases remaining between them. CDR3 size: 12 residues. The receptor was derived from a man aged 18 to 29 in good health and CMV-seronegative. The sample taken for sequencing was PBMCs. The genes are TRBV19 and TRBJ2-7, with D tentatively TRBD1 (5 bases). The CDR3 spells CASSIEGEKQYF. The CDR3 DNA follows: TGTGCCAGTAGTATAGAAGGGGAAAAGCAGTACTTC.